The clone carrying this T cell receptor beta chain has at least ten counts. What it binds is not known. The data are from a study of T-cell memory formation after mild COVID-19. Overall study: Clusters of TCRs were largely donor specific.

The V end lost 7 bases, the J end lost 2 bases, and 15 bases lay between the germline ends. The CDR3 loop spans 15 amino acids. TCRdb re-called the 5' RACE reads with MiXCR, one entry per CDR3 protein. The top ten clones hold approximately 2.1% of a sample with about 250,000 distinct CDR3 sequences, 15% of them seen once. Overall study findings and caveats: CD4/CD8 balance held among clones contracting day 15 to 85, and later expanders leaned CD4+.

This rearrangement joins TRBV12-3 or TRBV12-4 to TRBJ2-1; TRBD2 is a possible D gene (7 bases). Sequenced input: PBMCs or a T cell subset sorted from them (not recorded which). The clonotype originates from an adult woman who had mild COVID-19 (a few samples of this study predate the infection). Cell type and time point are not known. CDR3 residues: CASTEGRGPYNEQFF. As DNA, the CDR3 is TGTGCCAGCACCGAAGGGCGGGGGCCCTACAATGAGCAGTTCTTC.